A selection of T cell receptor beta chains follows, all from one sample in a study of OX40 agonist ivuxolimab in advanced cancers. Profiled with immunoSEQ multiplex PCR; TCRdb holds only in-frame clones, not every one. The table lists roughly 10,000 clones, 88% of them singletons, with about 16% in the top ten. This material consisted of CD4+ or CD8+ T cells sorted from blood, taken in a trial of the OX40 agonist ivuxolimab. Receptors were obtained from an adult with an advanced solid tumor such as melanoma, head and neck, liver or kidney cancer. CDR3s include the opening cysteine and the closing phenylalanine or tryptophan. D genes are given only for firm matches. Size tells how often a clone was seen (once, few, many) or the class of an expanded clone, and some rows leave it out.

J gene,V gene,D gene,clone size,CDR3 DNA,CDR3 protein
TRBJ1-1,TRBV28,.,.,TGTGCCAGCAGCCAGCGGGTGATGAACACTGAAGCTTTCTTT,CASSQRVMNTEAFF
TRBJ2-7,TRBV28,.,.,TGTGCCAGCCGCAGACAGTCTTCCTACGAGCAGTACTTC,CASRRQSSYEQYF
TRBJ2-2,TRBV7-3,TRBD2,.,TGTGCCAGCAGCCAAGAGGTGCTAGCGGTTTCCACCGGGGAGCTGTTTTTT,CASSQEVLAVSTGELFF
TRBJ1-4,TRBV30,.,.,TGTGCCTGGAGTGTTCGGTGGACAGCGGCGACTAATGAAAAACTGTTTTTT,CAWSVRWTAATNEKLFF
TRBJ2-7,TRBV28,.,.,TGTGCCAGCAGAGGGGGGGCGTACGAGCAGTACTTC,CASRGGAYEQYF
TRBJ2-7,TRBV18,.,.,TGTGCCAGCTCACCCTCCCCAATAGTCTACGAGCAGTACTTC,CASSPSPIVYEQYF
TRBJ1-2,TRBV7-9,TRBD1,.,TGTGCCAGCAGCTTACAGGGGGGGGGACGGGGCTACACCTTC,CASSLQGGGRGYTF
TRBJ2-7,TRBV27,TRBD1,.,TGTGCCAGCAGTTTATCGACAGGGGTACGATCGTTGTACGAGCAGTACTTC,CASSLSTGVRSLYEQYF
TRBJ2-2,TRBV30,TRBD1,.,TGTGCCTGGAGTCCCCAGGGGGTCGGGGAGCTGTTTTTT,CAWSPQGVGELFF
TRBJ2-7,TRBV29-1,TRBD1,.,TGCAGCGTTGAAGACCAGATGACAGGGGACTACGAGCAGTACTTC,CSVEDQMTGDYEQYF
TRBJ2-7,TRBV7-9,TRBD1,.,TGTGCCAGCAGCCCAGGGACGGACAGGGCCTACGAGCAGTACTTC,CASSPGTDRAYEQYF
TRBJ1-4,TRBV28,TRBD1,.,TGTGCCAGCAGTTTATTGAGTAAACAGGGGGCGACCGCCGCCAGCGAAAAACTGTTTTTT,CASSLLSKQGATAASEKLFF
TRBJ2-1,TRBV9,.,.,TGTGCCAGCAGCCTAGGGGGCTCCTACAATGAGCAGTTCTTC,CASSLGGSYNEQFF
TRBJ1-2,TRBV28,TRBD1,once,TGTGCCAGCAGTTCGTACAGGGGGGCGGCCGAATATGGCTACACCTTC,CASSSYRGAAEYGYTF
TRBJ2-2,TRBV7-3,.,.,TGTGCCAGCAGCTCTGGGGGGGAGCTGTTTTTT,CASSSGGELFF
TRBJ2-5,TRBV27,TRBD1,.,TGTGCCAGCAGCTGGACAGGGTCCTGGGGCCAAGAGACCCAGTACTTC,CASSWTGSWGQETQYF
TRBJ2-3,TRBV4-1,TRBD1,.,TGCGCCAGCAGCCAGACCCCGGGACAGGGATTCACAGATACGCAGTATTTT,CASSQTPGQGFTDTQYF